This is a list of T cell receptor beta chains from one sample in a study of T cell changes during pregnancy in multiple sclerosis. Profiled with immunoSEQ multiplex PCR; TCRdb holds only in-frame clones, not every one. The data hold around 42,000 clones, with approximately 90% observed a single time. The sample was CD4+ T cells from peripheral blood mononuclear cells, taken before pregnancy. The receptors shown here come from a female donor with multiple sclerosis, enrolled in a pregnancy study. Each CDR3 is given with its conserved first and last residue. D genes are given only for firm matches. Not every row has a clone size; where given, it reads once, few, many or a size class.

.	TRBD1	TRBV9	TRBJ1-2	TGTGCCAGCAGCGTTGGCGGACAGGGTAACTATGGCTACACCTTC	CASSVGGQGNYGYTF
.	TRBD1	TRBV19	TRBJ1-2	TGTGCCAGTAGATTCATAACCGGGACAGGTTATGGCTACACCTTC	CASRFITGTGYGYTF
.	.	TRBV30	TRBJ2-5	TGTGCCGCCGGTGCGGGGACGGCCCAGTACTTC	CAAGAGTAQYF
.	TRBD2	TRBV10-1	TRBJ2-5	TGCGCCAGCACCCGGGAGGATGCACAACAAGAGACCCAGTACTTC	CASTREDAQQETQYF
.	.	TRBV7-9	TRBJ1-4	TGTGCCAGCAGCTCTCGAGGGGACTCTAATGAAAAACTGTTTTTT	CASSSRGDSNEKLFF
.	.	TRBV7-2	TRBJ2-3	TGTGCCAGCAGCTTAGGGGGCCCGAGCACAGATACGCAGTATTTT	CASSLGGPSTDTQYF
.	.	TRBV15	TRBJ2-6	TGTGCCACCAGCAGACAATTTTCTGGGGCCAACGTCCTGACTTTC	CATSRQFSGANVLTF
.	TRBD1	TRBV7-2	TRBJ2-3	TGTGCCAGCCGCCAGGGGGTAGGGAATACGCAGTATTTT	CASRQGVGNTQYF
.	TRBD1	TRBV30	TRBJ2-7	TGTGCCTGGGACAGGGGGAAGCCCTACGAGCAGTACTTC	CAWDRGKPYEQYF
.	.	TRBV5-6	TRBJ1-2	TGTGCCAGCAGCTTGGCCCCGGGGGACTATGGCTACACCTTC	CASSLAPGDYGYTF
.	TRBD1	TRBV29-1	TRBJ2-1	TGCAGCGGTGGGACAGTCGATTCCTACAATGAGCAGTTCTTC	CSGGTVDSYNEQFF
.	.	TRBV5-8	TRBJ2-5	TGTGCCAGCTCCGAGGGTGACATCCAAGAGACCCAGTACTTC	CASSEGDIQETQYF
.	TRBD1	TRBV19	TRBJ1-2	TGTGCCACCGCCACTGGGGGACAGGGGGCCCTTGGCTACACCTTC	CATATGGQGALGYTF
.	TRBD1	TRBV6-5	TRBJ2-5	TGTGCCAGCAGTCAAGACAGGGGACAGACCCAGTACTTC	CASSQDRGQTQYF
.	.	TRBV5-8	TRBJ1-1	TGTGCCAGCAGCCCCAGGTGGGGCGGAACTGAAGCTTTCTTT	CASSPRWGGTEAFF
.	TRBD2	TRBV7-2	TRBJ2-7	TGTGCCAGCAGCTTAGACGGGGGGGGCTCCTACGAGCAGTACTTC	CASSLDGGGSYEQYF
.	TRBD2	TRBV9	TRBJ2-3	TGTGCCAGCAGCGAAGGACTAGTTTACACAGATACGCAGTATTTT	CASSEGLVYTDTQYF
.	.	TRBV7-2	TRBJ1-1	TGTGCCAGCAGCTCCGACAGGTGGAACACTGAAGCTTTCTTT	CASSSDRWNTEAFF
.	TRBD1	TRBV10-3	TRBJ1-2	TGTGCCATCAAGGGGGCAGCATCTTTTAACTATGGCTACACCTTC	CAIKGAASFNYGYTF
.	.	TRBV6-6	TRBJ2-3	TGTGCCTCCCGAGGCGGCACAGATACGCAGTATTTT	CASRGGTDTQYF
few	TRBD1	TRBV19	TRBJ1-1	TGTGCCAGTAGTATCGACAGGGACACTGAAGCTTTCTTT	CASSIDRDTEAFF
once	TRBD2	TRBV7-9	TRBJ2-7	TGTGCCAGCAGCCCCGGGACTAGTCCCTACGAGCAGTACTTC	CASSPGTSPYEQYF
few	.	TRBV27	TRBJ2-7	TGTGCCAGCAAAGCGACAGGATTCTACGAGCAGTACTTC	CASKATGFYEQYF
.	TRBD2	TRBV7-2	TRBJ2-3	TGTGCCAGCAGCCCGACTAGCGGGGCGCCGGGGAGCACGCAGTATTTT	CASSPTSGAPGSTQYF
few	TRBD1	TRBV19	TRBJ1-5	TGTGCCAGTAGCCAGACAGGGGTGGGCAATCAGCCCCAGCATTTT	CASSQTGVGNQPQHF
.	.	TRBV19	TRBJ1-5	TGTGCCAGTAGTTGGGAGGCTAGGGGTCAGCCCCAGCATTTT	CASSWEARGQPQHF
.	TRBD2	TRBV27	TRBJ2-3	TGTGCCAGCAGTTTAAGTCGGGGGGGCGGCACAGATACGCAGTATTTT	CASSLSRGGGTDTQYF
once	TRBD1	TRBV27	TRBJ2-1	TGTGCCAGCAGACCAGGCCAGGGGGCTCGGTACAATGAGCAGTTCTTC	CASRPGQGARYNEQFF
.	.	TRBV5-1	TRBJ2-1	TGCGCCAGCAGCTTGGACGGGGTCTCCTACAATGAGCAGTTCTTC	CASSLDGVSYNEQFF
once	.	TRBV6-5	TRBJ2-2	TGTGCCACTTCGAAGCTAGGGGCGAACACCGGGGAGCTGTTTTTT	CATSKLGANTGELFF
.	TRBD1	TRBV7-9	TRBJ1-2	TGTGCCAGCAGTCGACAGGGGTCTGGCTATGGCTACACCTTC	CASSRQGSGYGYTF
.	.	TRBV15	TRBJ1-1	TGTGCCACCAGCAGGGAGACAGCCGTAAACACTGAAGCTTTCTTT	CATSRETAVNTEAFF
.	.	TRBV2	TRBJ2-3	TGTGCCAGCAGTGAAGCTAGAACCGGGGTAGATACGCAGTATTTT	CASSEARTGVDTQYF
.	.	TRBV5-8	TRBJ2-3	TGTGCCAGCAGCTTGGTGCCCCCGGGCACAGATACGCAGTATTTT	CASSLVPPGTDTQYF
.	.	TRBV10-3	TRBJ1-5	TGTGCCATCAGTGAGCGGGGGGGTTATAGCAATCAGCCCCAGCATTTT	CAISERGGYSNQPQHF
.	.	TRBV5-6	TRBJ1-5	TGTGCCAGCAGCGAGGGCTTCCTCAATCAGCCCCAGCATTTT	CASSEGFLNQPQHF
.	.	TRBV29-1	TRBJ2-5	TGCAGCGCTACCGGGACTCAAAAAGAGACCCAGTACTTC	CSATGTQKETQYF
once	TRBD1	TRBV5-4	TRBJ2-7	TGTGCCAGCAGCTTGGGGTTACGAGGACAGGGATCCTACGAGCAGTACTTC	CASSLGLRGQGSYEQYF
.	.	TRBV18	TRBJ2-5	TGTGCCAGCTCACCACTAGCCGGGGGACAAGAGACCCAGTACTTC	CASSPLAGGQETQYF
.	TRBD1	TRBV29-1	TRBJ2-7	TGCAGCGTGGCGACAGGGGCCGCAACCTACGAGCAGTACTTC	CSVATGAATYEQYF
.	.	TRBV6-5	TRBJ1-2	TGTGCCAGCAGTTTTTCCAGGGAGGGGGGCTACACCTTC	CASSFSREGGYTF
.	TRBD2	TRBV6-4	TRBJ2-1	TGTGCCAGCAGTGACGCTAGCGGGGGGGCCAATGAGCAGTTCTTC	CASSDASGGANEQFF
.	.	TRBV4-1	TRBJ1-1	TGCGCCAGCAGCCACGGACAGCTGAACACTGAAGCTTTCTTT	CASSHGQLNTEAFF
.	.	TRBV7-2	TRBJ2-3	TGTGCCAGCAGCATCGTTAGGGCTAGCCCGCTTTTT	CASSIVRASPLF